This TCR beta chain came from a study of blood T cell repertoires in COVID-19. Looked up from germline, CDR1 is LNHNV and CDR2 is YYDKDF (reference sequence). CDR3 length: 14 amino acids. Trimming took off 0 bases at V and 5 bases at J, with 11 bases between the two ends. Original methodology: By means of reference gene primer amplification, nucleated cell counts were estimated. Only in-frame clones appear in the TCRdb table, and some are missing; sequencing was by immunoSEQ multiplex PCR. From that table come the V and J calls and clone size; the DNA was used to work out D and trimming. The sample includes about 190,000 clones, roughly 80% of them seen just once.

This chain joins TRBV15 and TRBJ2-7; possibly TRBD2 for D (6 bases). This TCR came from a man between 60 and 70 years old with acute or convalescent COVID-19. The sample taken for sequencing was peripheral blood. Here the CDR3 DNA reads TGTGCCACCAGCAGAGATCGATGGGGGGACGAGCAGTACTTC. Protein sequence: CATSRDRWGDEQYF. The variable domain in full, completed from reference TRBV15 and TRBJ2-7, reads DAMVIQNPRYQVTQFGKPVTLSCSQTLNHNVMYWYQQKSSQAPKLLFHYYDKDFNNEADTPDNFQSRRPNTSFCFLDIRSPGLGDTAMYLCATSRDRWGDEQYFGPGTRLTVT.